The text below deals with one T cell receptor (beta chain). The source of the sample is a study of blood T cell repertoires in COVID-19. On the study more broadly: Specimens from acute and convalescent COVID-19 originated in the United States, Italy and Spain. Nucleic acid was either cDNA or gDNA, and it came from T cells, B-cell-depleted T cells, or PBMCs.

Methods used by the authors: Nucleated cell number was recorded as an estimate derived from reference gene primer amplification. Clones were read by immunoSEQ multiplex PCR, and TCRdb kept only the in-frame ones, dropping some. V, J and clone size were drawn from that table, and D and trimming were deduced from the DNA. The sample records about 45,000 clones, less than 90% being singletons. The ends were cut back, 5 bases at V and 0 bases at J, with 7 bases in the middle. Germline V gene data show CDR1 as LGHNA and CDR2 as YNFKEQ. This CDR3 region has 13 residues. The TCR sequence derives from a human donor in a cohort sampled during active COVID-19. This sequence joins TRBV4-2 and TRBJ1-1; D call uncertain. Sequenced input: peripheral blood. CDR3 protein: CASSTGLNTEAFF. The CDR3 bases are TGTGCCAGCAGCACGGGGTTGAACACTGAAGCTTTCTTT.